The rows below give T cell receptor beta chains drawn from one sample of a study of cytomegalovirus exposure and HLA in healthy donors. This table comes from immunoSEQ multiplex PCR, and its TCRdb copy is limited to in-frame clones, with some not included. Here the sample spans about 140,000 clones, approximately 10% being singletons. Source material: PBMCs. The source is a middle-aged woman in good health and CMV-seropositive. Both conserved end residues are part of each CDR3.

V gene: TRBV2
CDR3 protein: CASSVWTGATEAFF

V gene: TRBV7-6
CDR3 protein: CAISGLVEETQYF

V gene: TRBV7-9
CDR3 protein: CASSLRDSTYEQYF

V gene: TRBV15
CDR3 protein: CATTADQVTEAFF

V gene: TRBV6-1
CDR3 protein: CASSGQVFLTDTQYF

V gene: TRBV5-5
CDR3 protein: CASSPLRVGDTYGYTF

V gene: TRBV29-1
CDR3 protein: CSVETGVDYEQYF

V gene: TRBV11-2
CDR3 protein: CASSPFSTDTQYF

V gene: TRBV6-5
CDR3 protein: CASSYSSNNEQFF

V gene: TRBV4-1
CDR3 protein: CASSQETISGYTF

V gene: TRBV29-1
CDR3 protein: CSVATGSVTDTQYF

V gene: TRBV5-4
CDR3 protein: CASSLAARGVTDTQYF

V gene: TRBV7-9
CDR3 protein: CASSPGTHNNEKLFF

V gene: TRBV5-4
CDR3 protein: CASSLGTSGLGQYF

V gene: TRBV29-1
CDR3 protein: CSVRTGTQETQYF

V gene: TRBV6-5
CDR3 protein: CASKASHDSGNTIYF

V gene: TRBV18
CDR3 protein: CASSPPQGFNEQYF

V gene: TRBV5-6
CDR3 protein: CASSLRDYGYTF

V gene: TRBV7-9
CDR3 protein: CASSSSGTGNTIYF

V gene: TRBV5-1
CDR3 protein: CASSLLSTNEKLFF

V gene: TRBV19
CDR3 protein: CASSIEGRDYGYTF

V gene: TRBV6-5
CDR3 protein: CASSYSGNSPLHF

V gene: TRBV11-2
CDR3 protein: CASSLLRDRAPPSYNEQFF

V gene: TRBV19
CDR3 protein: CASSPRQAPFANTGELFF

V gene: TRBV7-7
CDR3 protein: CASSATGSDTQYF

V gene: TRBV7-6
CDR3 protein: CASSLAGQGAGEKLFF

V gene: TRBV27
CDR3 protein: CASSSGLAGGEQFF

V gene: TRBV2
CDR3 protein: CASRPAGGEQYF

V gene: TRBV5-4
CDR3 protein: CASSPPTGANTEAFF

V gene: TRBV2
CDR3 protein: CASRRSFSGNTIYF

V gene: TRBV9
CDR3 protein: CASSVYSGGATDTQYF

V gene: TRBV4-1
CDR3 protein: CASSQELWRGVTDEQFF

V gene: TRBV6-1
CDR3 protein: CASSEVWGEGADTQYF

V gene: TRBV7-3
CDR3 protein: CASSSNPLAGGPTDTQYF

V gene: TRBV10-3
CDR3 protein: CAISSGAGDEQYF

V gene: TRBV11-1
CDR3 protein: CASSLVERRGHETQYF

V gene: TRBV5-1
CDR3 protein: CASSGGGLAAYEQYF

V gene: TRBV9
CDR3 protein: CASSVASTGEAFF

V gene: TRBV12-2
CDR3 protein: CASRSEGQGHYEQYF

V gene: TRBV10-3
CDR3 protein: CATLDRGRTEAFF

V gene: TRBV14
CDR3 protein: CASSQVLGLAGDYNEQFF

V gene: TRBV14
CDR3 protein: CASSQALAGGRKYF

V gene: TRBV7-9
CDR3 protein: CASSLADRALYGYTF

V gene: TRBV7-2
CDR3 protein: CASSLVSALGGRRETQYF

V gene: TRBV11-2
CDR3 protein: CASSSTDRVGGYTF

V gene: TRBV19
CDR3 protein: CAATRQGGGYTF